The entry that follows covers one TCR beta chain sequence. Antigen specificity is unknown. The record originates from a study of shared clonotypes between healthy human individuals. Background on the study: Three CD4 naive, three CD4 memory, two CD8 naive and one CD8 memory plate were used per donor.

In replicate PCRs of sorted subsets, approximately 190 ng DNA, about 30,000 T cell genomes, was used. Method: immunoSEQ multiplex PCR; TCRdb's copy keeps in-frame clones and lacks some. The sample has more than 550,000 clones; less than 95% are singletons. General study results and limits: Around 5% was the fraction of naive CD4 clonotypes found shared across several donors. Larger estimated richness was generally seen in naive subsets than in memory subsets.

Germline CDR1 and CDR2: LGHNA and YSLEER. The CDR3 totals 13 residues. The V and J ends lost 0 bases and 6 bases respectively, with 8 bases between them. The V and J genes are TRBV4-3 and TRBJ1-2; D call uncertain. The sequenced sample consisted of memory CD8+ T cells from PBMCs. Subset here: CD45RO+ cells pooled with CCR7-negative TemRA cells. This TCR came from a man younger than 35 in good health. Some clones in this sample may be carry-over from other donors' samples. The CDR3 DNA follows: TGCGCCAGCAGCCAAGAGCGGGCAGATGGCTACACCTTC. Amino acids: CASSQERADGYTF.